These 23 T cell receptor beta chains were sequenced from one sample in a study of CD8+ T cells in alopecia areata. Sequencing templates came from extracted RNA that was reverse transcribed into cDNA. Generated by immunoSEQ multiplex PCR, the TCRdb table keeps only in-frame clones and is missing some. The table lists approximately 82,000 clones, roughly half of them singletons. Material for sequencing was NKG2D-high CD8+ T cells sorted from blood. The source of these receptors is a human donor with alopecia areata.

Concerning this clone itself: Other DNA variants within this sample encode the same CDR3. The rearrangement joins TRBV7-9 to TRBJ1-5; D possibly corresponds to TRBD1 (6 bases). Between the trimmed V and J ends, which lost 2 bases and 4 bases, there was a span of 6 bases. Germline lookup yields CDR1 SEHNR and CDR2 FQNEAQ (reference sequence). This CDR3 has 13 amino acids. This CDR3 reads CASSLTGNQPQHF. The DNA of the CDR3 is TGTGCCAGCAGCTTAACAGGGAATCAGCCCCAGCATTTT.

The chain recombines TRBV9 with TRBJ2-7; no reliable D call. The CDR3 sequence is 15 residues long. V was clipped by 0 bases and J by 0 bases, with 10 bases between them. Germline CDR1 reads SGDLS; CDR2 reads YYNGEE. The CDR3 DNA sequence: TGTGCCAGCAGCGTAGATCCAGACATCTCCTACGAGCAGTACTTC. Translating it yields CASSVDPDISYEQYF.

The chain employs TRBV27 and TRBJ1-5, with D hard to call. Trimming left V 6 bases short and J 4 bases short, with 13 bases between. The CDR3 runs 14 residues. The germline gives CDR1 MNHEY, CDR2 SMNVEV (reference sequence). The CDR3 spells CASSPSVGNQPQHF. CDR3 nucleotides: TGTGCCAGCAGCCCCTCGGTGGGAAATCAGCCCCAGCATTTT.

The sample holds a few counts of this clone. The CDR3 region has the DNA TGCAGCGTTGATCTAGCGGGAGGGCCAGATACGCAGTATTTT. Its protein is CSVDLAGGPDTQYF. The chain uses TRBV29-1 and TRBJ2-3, with 12 bases identical to TRBD2. Germline V lookup: CDR1 SQVTM, CDR2 ANQGSEA. This CDR3 spans 14 amino acids. Losses at the gene ends were 3 bases for V and 4 bases for J; bases not matched to a gene: 2.

This clone occurred a few times. CDR3 loop: CASSSGQGPGEQYF. The CDR3 DNA follows: TGTGCCAGCAGCTCAGGACAGGGGCCTGGGGAGCAGTACTTC. The chain links TRBV27 to TRBJ2-7; 9 bases agree with TRBD1. V was pared by 6 bases and J by 7 bases, with 10 bases of the junction left unmatched. Germline values: CDR1 MNHEY, CDR2 SMNVEV (reference sequence). CDR3 length equals 14 residues.

The CDR3 bases are TGTGCCAGCAGCTCCCACGGGGACGAGCAGTACTTC. This gives the protein CASSSHGDEQYF. The chain recombines TRBV7-2 with TRBJ2-7; tentatively, D is TRBD2 (5 bases). V shed 4 bases and J shed 5 bases, with 9 bases lying between them. The germline CDR1 and CDR2 sequences are SGHTA and FQGNSA. This CDR3 region has 12 residues.

This chain joins TRBV5-1 and TRBJ1-1, with D uncertain. The germline CDR1 and CDR2 sequences are SGHRS and YFSETQ. CDR3 size: 13 residues. V was shortened by 4 bases and J by 2 bases, with 9 bases between the two germline ends. The CDR3: CASSEFSNTEAFF. As DNA, the CDR3 is TGCGCCAGCAGCGAGTTCAGTAACACTGAAGCTTTCTTT.

The chain is built from TRBV9 and TRBJ2-7; TRBD2 might be the D (6 bases). Germline CDR1 reads SGDLS; CDR2 reads YYNGEE. Trimming removed 3 bases at V and 3 bases at J, with 19 bases between. This CDR3 comprises 16 residues. CDR3 DNA: TGTGCCAGCAGCGGGAACCCGGGACTTCCAAACTACGAGCAGTACTTC. It specifies CASSGNPGLPNYEQYF.

This clone turned up a few times. The chain's CDR3 is CASSVEGSTNTQYF. In nucleotides, the CDR3 is TGTGCCAGCAGCGTAGAAGGCTCCACCAACACGCAGTATTTT. The gene calls are TRBV9 and TRBJ2-3; the D is unclear. V was pared by 0 bases and J by 9 bases, with 14 bases between. The CDR3 consists of 14 residues. The germline CDR1 and CDR2 sequences are SGDLS and YYNGEE.

This clone was seen a few times. This chain connects TRBV13 to TRBJ1-1; no definite D call. The CDR3 spans 16 residues. Germline V lookup: CDR1 PRHDT, CDR2 FYEKMQ (reference sequence). Trimming removed 4 bases from V and 0 bases from J, with 15 bases in between. CDR3 nucleotide sequence: TGTGCCAGCAGCTGGGGAAGAGTAGAGTTGAACACTGAAGCTTTCTTT. Its translation: CASSWGRVELNTEAFF.

The sample holds a few counts of this clone. The gene calls are TRBV29-1 and TRBJ1-2; no clear D. Germline-derived CDR1 and CDR2 are SQVTM and ANQGSEA. The CDR3 runs to 12 residues. V lost 0 bases, J lost 12 bases, and 14 bases lay in between. The CDR3 nucleotides read TGCAGCGTTGAAGAGGTGGGAGGATACAACACCTTC. This translates into CSVEEVGGYNTF.

This sequence joins TRBV29-1 and TRBJ2-7; 10 bases fit TRBD1. This CDR3 has 14 residues. V lost 2 bases and J lost 5; bases outside the gene matches: 6. Germline CDR1 is SQVTM and CDR2 is ANQGSEA. The CDR3 region has the DNA TGCAGCGTTGAATACCGGGACAGGGGAAACGAGCAGTACTTC. It encodes CSVEYRDRGNEQYF.

The V and J genes are TRBV9 and TRBJ2-7; 13 bases map to TRBD2. The CDR3 covers 15 residues. The germline gives CDR1 SGDLS, CDR2 YYNGEE. Trimming cost V 4 bases and J 0 bases; bases outside gene matches: 1. CDR3 sequence reads: CASSRTSGSSYEQYF. DNA of the CDR3: TGTGCCAGCAGCCGGACTAGCGGGAGCTCCTACGAGCAGTACTTC.

This clone came up a few times. The chain combines TRBV23-1 with TRBJ1-1; D is ambiguous. TRBV23-1 is sorted into the ORF group, with uncertain function. This CDR3 region has 15 residues. V was cut by 0 bases and J by 3 bases, with 11 bases left in between. The CDR3 DNA reads as TGCGCCAGCAGTCAATCGATGGGAGTGGACACTGAAGCTTTCTTT. Protein sequence: CASSQSMGVDTEAFF.

This chain connects TRBV27 to TRBJ2-4, with a tentative D call TRBD2 (5 bases). The CDR3 is 14 residues long. Germline V lookup: CDR1 MNHEY, CDR2 SMNVEV (reference sequence). V was trimmed by 2 bases and J by 2 bases, leaving 7 bases between them. The CDR3 sequence is CASSLLGTKNIQYF. CDR3 DNA: TGTGCCAGCAGTTTACTCGGGACCAAAAACATTCAGTACTTC.

The rearrangement uses TRBV30 and TRBJ1-5; D is undetermined. The CDR3 contains 13 residues. Per germline, CDR1 GTSNPN and CDR2 SVGIG (reference sequence). V lost 0 bases, J lost 2 bases, and 5 bases lay in between. The CDR3 region is CAWSVPGNQPQHF. The CDR3, as DNA: TGTGCCTGGAGTGTACCGGGCAATCAGCCCCAGCATTTT.

This rearrangement joins TRBV29-1 to TRBJ1-1; TRBD1 is a possible D gene (6 bases). The germline gives CDR1 SQVTM, CDR2 ANQGSEA. There are 13 residues in the CDR3. Trimming took off 4 bases at V and 5 bases at J, with 14 bases between the two ends. CDR3 protein: CSVGSGEGTEAFF. The DNA of the CDR3 is TGCAGCGTTGGCTCAGGGGAGGGGACTGAAGCTTTCTTT.

The chain joins TRBV30 to TRBJ2-1; TRBD2 agrees at 10 bases. The trim removed 2 bases at V and 8 bases at J, leaving 9 bases unmatched. The CDR3 is 15 residues long. Germline CDR1 reads GTSNPN; CDR2 reads SVGIG (reference sequence). CDR3 nucleotides: TGTGCCTGGAGTTCAGCTAGCGGGAGAATCGATGAGCAGTTCTTC. It translates to CAWSSASGRIDEQFF.

This clone was observed a single time. The chain is built from TRBV27 and TRBJ1-2; D gene unclear. CDR1 MNHEY and CDR2 SMNVEV come from the germline V gene (reference sequence). V lost 3 bases to trimming and J lost 2 bases, with 7 bases between them. CDR3 length: 13 residues. In nucleotides, the CDR3 is TGTGCCAGCAGTTTCCGGGAAAACTATGGCTACACCTTC. This codes for CASSFRENYGYTF.

The genes are TRBV12-5 and TRBJ2-5; D not resolved. Trimming pared 5 bases from V and 5 bases from J, leaving 6 bases between. The CDR3 contains 11 residues. CDR1 and CDR2 (germline): LGHNT, FRNRAP. The CDR3 nucleotides are TGTGCTAGTGGTCTTGGGGAGACCCAGTACTTC. It encodes CASGLGETQYF.

The rearrangement links TRBV7-9 to TRBJ1-1; tentatively, D is TRBD1 (5 bases). Between the trimmed V and J ends, which lost 5 bases and 4 bases, there was a span of 14 bases. The CDR3 extends over 14 amino acids. CDR1 and CDR2 from the germline V gene are SEHNR and FQNEAQ (reference sequence). The CDR3 DNA is TGTGCCAGCAGCCCGGACCCTGGGGGCACTGAAGCTTTCTTT. Its protein product is CASSPDPGGTEAFF.

On this clone: The same CDR3 is also encoded by other DNA sequences in this sample. The chain is built from TRBV5-1 and TRBJ2-1; D is ambiguous. Trimming removed 5 bases from V and 6 bases from J, with 3 bases in between. The CDR3 sequence is 10 residues long. CDR1 SGHRS and CDR2 YFSETQ come from the germline V gene. CDR3: CASRGNEQFF. The DNA for the CDR3 is TGCGCCAGCAGGGGCAATGAGCAGTTCTTC.

The chain carries TRBV11-2 and TRBJ2-5; the D is unclear. The CDR3 is 14 residues long. Trimming removed 2 bases from V and 1 base from J, with 8 bases in between. From germline, CDR1 is SGHAT and CDR2 FQNNGV. In nucleotides, the CDR3 is TGTGCCAGCAGCTTATTCCCAAGCCAAGAGACCCAGTACTTC. It is translated as CASSLFPSQETQYF. The full variable domain, completed using reference TRBV11-2 and TRBJ2-5, is EAGVAQSPRYKIIEKRQSVAFWCNPISGHATLYWYQQILGQGPKLLIQFQNNGVVDDSQLPKDRFSAERLKGVDSTLKIQPAKLEDSAVYLCASSLFPSQETQYFGPGTRLLVL.